This TCR beta chain was retrieved from a study of blood T cell repertoires in COVID-19. Clones were sequenced by immunoSEQ multiplex PCR, and TCRdb holds only the in-frame ones, with some missing. This table has some 70,000 clones, more than 75% appearing once. The receptor was derived from a man aged 45-60 years with active COVID-19. The sample taken for sequencing was peripheral blood.

CDR3 sequence reads: CASSKQVHSNQPQHF. The CDR3 region has the DNA TGTGCCAGTAGCAAACAGGTACATAGCAATCAGCCCCAGCATTTT. The chain has TRBV19 and TRBJ1-5; TRBD1 is a possible D gene (5 bases). CDR1 is LNHDA and CDR2 is SQIVND in the germline V gene (reference sequence). V was pared by 6 bases and J by 0 bases, with 12 bases between. The CDR3 runs 15 residues.